The 13 T cell receptor beta chains below come from one sample, sequenced in a study of blood T cell repertoires in COVID-19. Repertoires were generated with immunoSEQ multiplex PCR, while TCRdb's copy carries only in-frame clones and drops some. The data hold around 190,000 clones, with roughly 88% observed a single time. Sequenced input: PBMCs or T cells enriched from blood (not recorded which). The receptors derive from a woman in her late teens or twenties who had recovered from COVID-19.

In nucleotides, the CDR3 is TGTGCCAGCAGCCGACTAGCGGGGGGGTTATCCGATACGCAGTATTTT. It is translated as CASSRLAGGLSDTQYF. The genes are TRBV27 and TRBJ2-3; 14 positions agree with TRBD2. This CDR3 is built from 16 residues. Germline V gene data show CDR1 as MNHEY and CDR2 as SMNVEV (reference sequence). J lost 6 bases, V lost 6 bases, and 8 bases had no gene match.

This chain links TRBV5-1 with TRBJ2-5; a weak D match, TRBD2 (6 bases). The CDR3 is made up of 16 amino acids. CDR1 and CDR2 from the germline V gene are SGHRS and YFSETQ. Trimming took 4 bases from V and 1 from J, leaving 17 bases between them. CDR3 in amino acids: CASSPRVAAPQETQYF. CDR3 sequence (DNA): TGCGCCAGCAGCCCCCGGGTAGCGGCTCCCCAAGAGACCCAGTACTTC.

The chain is built from TRBV27 and TRBJ1-1; 10 bases are a match to TRBD1. The CDR3 sequence is 15 residues long. The germline gives CDR1 MNHEY, CDR2 SMNVEV (reference sequence). With V trimmed by 6 bases and J by 2 bases, 6 bases remained unmatched. The CDR3 sequence: CASRGTGESNTEAFF. The CDR3 DNA is TGTGCCAGCAGGGGGACAGGGGAATCCAACACTGAAGCTTTCTTT.

V gene TRBV3-1 (or the pseudogene TRBV3-2) combines with J gene TRBJ2-7, with TRBD2 matching over 12 bases. This CDR3 region has 15 residues. V lost 4 bases and J lost 3; bases outside the gene matches: 4. CDR1 and CDR2 from the germline V gene are LGHDT and YNNKEL (reference sequence). The CDR3 bases are TGTGCCAGCAGCCTGTGGACTAGCGGGAACTACGAGCAGTACTTC. Its protein is CASSLWTSGNYEQYF.

V is TRBV28 and J is TRBJ1-2; D remains unclear. Germline assignment: CDR1 MDHEN and CDR2 SYDVKM. Trimming took off 2 bases at V and 4 bases at J, with 17 bases between the two ends. CDR3 length: 16 residues. DNA for the CDR3: TGTGCCAGCAGTTTAGAGGTCCTTACGGGTAGCTATGGCTACACCTTC. Its protein product is CASSLEVLTGSYGYTF.

This clone was observed once. The chain has TRBV9 and TRBJ1-6; the D gene is possibly TRBD1 (6 bases). V was trimmed by 1 base and J by 10 bases, leaving 12 bases between them. Germline CDR1 and CDR2: SGDLS and YYNGEE. The CDR3 consists of 14 residues. For the CDR3, the DNA is TGTGCCAGCAGCGTACTACAGGGACACTCACCCCTCCACTTT. Its protein is CASSVLQGHSPLHF.

The chain employs TRBV5-1 and TRBJ1-6, with a tentative D call TRBD1 (6 bases). Trimming removed 0 bases at V and 6 bases at J, with 13 bases between. The CDR3 loop spans 16 amino acids. The germline CDR1 and CDR2 sequences are SGHRS and YFSETQ. The CDR3 loop reads CASSLAVGQPNSPLHF. The DNA for the CDR3 is TGCGCCAGCAGCTTGGCCGTAGGACAGCCTAATTCACCCCTCCACTTT.

V is TRBV4-1 and J is TRBJ2-5; 8 nucleotides align to TRBD2. There are 18 residues in the CDR3. The V and J ends lost 0 bases and 4 bases, in that order; junction bases with no gene match: 13. CDR1 and CDR2 from the germline V gene are MGHRA and YSYEKL. Here the CDR3 reads CASSQDVDLAGPGETQYF. The CDR3 DNA sequence: TGCGCCAGCAGCCAAGATGTAGATCTAGCGGGCCCGGGAGAGACCCAGTACTTC.

The chain recombines TRBV6-5 with TRBJ2-1; TRBD1 agrees at 9 bases. Germline trimming cut 8 bases from V and 2 bases from J; bases unmatched to any gene: 7. Germline CDR1 MNHEY, CDR2 SVGAGI. The CDR3 has 15 residues. DNA for the CDR3: TGTGCCAGCCGCCGGGGACAGGGAACCTACAATGAGCAGTTCTTC. Translation gives CASRRGQGTYNEQFF.

This chain uses TRBV11-1 with TRBJ2-3; D not resolved. V gave up 6 bases and J gave up 4 bases, with 14 bases separating them. Germline V lookup: CDR1 SGHAT, CDR2 FQDESV (reference sequence). CDR3 length: 14 residues. CDR3 nucleotide sequence: TGTGCCAGCAGTTCGTCCAACTATCCAGATACGCAGTATTTT. Protein sequence: CASSSSNYPDTQYF.

This rearrangement joins TRBV2 to TRBJ1-3; TRBD1 aligns across 9 bases. This CDR3 has 16 residues. The V gene's germline CDR1 is SNHLY and CDR2 FYNNEI. V gave up 6 bases and J gave up 1 base; unmatched junction bases: 7. The CDR3 DNA reads TGTGCCAGCAGGGCATCCGGGACAGGGTCTGGAAACACCATATATTTT. Translated, it gives CASRASGTGSGNTIYF.

This clone showed up just a few times. The chain couples TRBV4-2 to TRBJ2-1; TRBD2 agrees at 10 bases. This CDR3 comprises 16 residues. The junction had 6 bases not matched to a gene; V was cut back by 0 bases and J by 7 bases. Per the germline V gene, CDR1 is LGHNA and CDR2 is YNFKEQ. The CDR3 sequence: CASSQEERGGWNEQFF. The CDR3 bases are TGTGCCAGCAGCCAAGAAGAGCGGGGGGGCTGGAATGAGCAGTTCTTC.

This rearrangement joins TRBV3-1 (or the pseudogene TRBV3-2) to TRBJ2-7; 9 bases align to TRBD1. CDR3 length: 13 amino acids. With V trimmed by 11 bases and J by 5 bases, 10 bases remained unmatched. Germline V gives CDR1 LGHDT, CDR2 YNNKEL (reference sequence). CDR3 in amino acids: CAAGIQGANEQYF. In DNA form, the CDR3 reads TGTGCCGCGGGGATACAGGGGGCGAACGAGCAGTACTTC.